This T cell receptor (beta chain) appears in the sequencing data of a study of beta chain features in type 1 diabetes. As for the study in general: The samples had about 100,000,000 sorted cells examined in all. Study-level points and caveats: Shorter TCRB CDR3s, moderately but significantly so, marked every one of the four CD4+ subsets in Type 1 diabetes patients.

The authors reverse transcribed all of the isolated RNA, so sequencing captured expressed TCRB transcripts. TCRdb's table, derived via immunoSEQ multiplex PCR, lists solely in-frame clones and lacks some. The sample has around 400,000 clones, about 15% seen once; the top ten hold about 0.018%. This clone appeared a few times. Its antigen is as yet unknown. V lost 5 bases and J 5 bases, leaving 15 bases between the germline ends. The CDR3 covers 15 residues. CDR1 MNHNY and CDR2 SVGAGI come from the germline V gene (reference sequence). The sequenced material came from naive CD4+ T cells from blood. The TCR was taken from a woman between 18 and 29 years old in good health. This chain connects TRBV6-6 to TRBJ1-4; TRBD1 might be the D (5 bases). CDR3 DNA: TGTGCCAGCAGTAACTTAGACAGCAGCAATGAAAAACTGTTTTTT. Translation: CASSNLDSSNEKLFF.